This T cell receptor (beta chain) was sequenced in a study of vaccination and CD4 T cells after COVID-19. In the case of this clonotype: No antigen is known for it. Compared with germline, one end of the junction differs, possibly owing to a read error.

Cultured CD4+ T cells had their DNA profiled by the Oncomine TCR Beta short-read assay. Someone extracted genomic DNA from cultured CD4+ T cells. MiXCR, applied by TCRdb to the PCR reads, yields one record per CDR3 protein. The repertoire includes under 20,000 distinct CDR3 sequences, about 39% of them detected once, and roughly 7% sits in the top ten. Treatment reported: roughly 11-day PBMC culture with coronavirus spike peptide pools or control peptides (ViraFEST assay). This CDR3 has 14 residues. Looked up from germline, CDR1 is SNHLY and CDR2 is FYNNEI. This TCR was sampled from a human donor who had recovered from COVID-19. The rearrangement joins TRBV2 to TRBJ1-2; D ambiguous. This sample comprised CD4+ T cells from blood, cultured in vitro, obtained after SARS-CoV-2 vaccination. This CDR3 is CASNEGKARVGYTF. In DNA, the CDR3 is TGTGCCAGCAATGAAGGTAAAGCGAGAGTTGGCTACACCTTC. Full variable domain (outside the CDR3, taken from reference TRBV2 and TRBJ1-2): EPEVTQTPSHQVTQMGQEVILRCVPISNHLYFYWYRQILGQKVEFLVSFYNNEISEKSEIFDDQFSVERPDGSNFTLKIRSTKLEDSAMYFCASNEGKARVGYTFGSGTRLTVV.